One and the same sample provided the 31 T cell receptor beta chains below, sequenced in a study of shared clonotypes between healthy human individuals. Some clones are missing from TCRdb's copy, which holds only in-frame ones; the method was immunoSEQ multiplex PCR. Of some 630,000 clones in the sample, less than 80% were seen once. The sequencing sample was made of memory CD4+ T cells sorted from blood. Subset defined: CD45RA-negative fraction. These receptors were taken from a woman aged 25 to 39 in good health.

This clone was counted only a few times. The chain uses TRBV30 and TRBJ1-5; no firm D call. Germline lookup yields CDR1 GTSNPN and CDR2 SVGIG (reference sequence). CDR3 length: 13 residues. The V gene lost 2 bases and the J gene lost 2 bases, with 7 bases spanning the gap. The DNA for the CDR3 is TGTGCCTGGAGTAAGAAGGGCAATCAGCCCCAGCATTTT. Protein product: CAWSKKGNQPQHF.

The CDR3 DNA is TGTGCCAGCAGCCCCCTGGAGAGGGCGTCTAATCAGCCCCAGCATTTT. Its protein is CASSPLERASNQPQHF. This rearrangement joins TRBV7-8 to TRBJ1-5; D uncertain. The V gene lost 5 bases and the J gene lost 4 bases, with 18 bases spanning the gap. In germline, CDR1 is SGHVS, CDR2 FQNEAQ. The CDR3 is made up of 16 amino acids.

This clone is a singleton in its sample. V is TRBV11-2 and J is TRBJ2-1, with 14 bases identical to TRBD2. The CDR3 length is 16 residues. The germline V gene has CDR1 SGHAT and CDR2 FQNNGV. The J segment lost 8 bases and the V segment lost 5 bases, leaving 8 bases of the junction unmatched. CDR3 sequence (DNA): TGTGCCAGCAGCCCGGGACTAGCGGGAGCTTTTTATGAGCAGTTCTTC. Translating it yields CASSPGLAGAFYEQFF.

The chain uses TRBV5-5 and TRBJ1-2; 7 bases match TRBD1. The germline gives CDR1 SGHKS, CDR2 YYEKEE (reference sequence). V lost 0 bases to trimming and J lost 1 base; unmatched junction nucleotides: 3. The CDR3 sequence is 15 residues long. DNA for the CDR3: TGTGCCAGCAGCTTGGCAGGGGGAAATAACTATGGCTACACCTTC. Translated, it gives CASSLAGGNNYGYTF.

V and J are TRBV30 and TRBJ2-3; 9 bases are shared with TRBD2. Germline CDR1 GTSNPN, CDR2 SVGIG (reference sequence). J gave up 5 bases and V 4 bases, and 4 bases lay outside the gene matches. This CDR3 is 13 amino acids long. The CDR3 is CAWNRREGDTQYF. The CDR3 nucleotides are TGTGCCTGGAACCGGCGGGAGGGAGATACGCAGTATTTT.

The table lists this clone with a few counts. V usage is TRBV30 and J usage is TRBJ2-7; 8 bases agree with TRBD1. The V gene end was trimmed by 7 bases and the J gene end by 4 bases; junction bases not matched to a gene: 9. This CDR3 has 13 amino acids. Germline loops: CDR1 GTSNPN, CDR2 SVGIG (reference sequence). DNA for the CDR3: TGTGCCTCAACCGGGACAGGAAGATACGAGCAGTACTTC. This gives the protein CASTGTGRYEQYF.

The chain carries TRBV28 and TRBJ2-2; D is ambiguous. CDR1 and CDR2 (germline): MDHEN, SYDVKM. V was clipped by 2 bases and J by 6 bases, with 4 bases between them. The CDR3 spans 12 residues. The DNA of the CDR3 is TGTGCCAGCAGTTTAAAATCCGGGGAGCTGTTTTTT. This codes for CASSLKSGELFF.

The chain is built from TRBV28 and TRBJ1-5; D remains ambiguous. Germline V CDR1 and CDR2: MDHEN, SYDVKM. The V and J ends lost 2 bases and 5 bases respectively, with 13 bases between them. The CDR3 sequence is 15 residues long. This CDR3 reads CASSLRAEPYQPQHF. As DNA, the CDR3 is TGTGCCAGCAGTTTAAGGGCAGAGCCGTATCAGCCCCAGCATTTT.

The CDR3 sequence: CASSIAEGPYNEQFF. CDR3 nucleotide sequence: TGTGCCAGTAGTATCGCGGAAGGACCCTACAATGAGCAGTTCTTC. The chain carries TRBV19 and TRBJ2-1; D is unresolved. The ends were cut back, 3 bases at V and 2 bases at J, with 11 bases in the middle. CDR1 LNHDA and CDR2 SQIVND come from the germline V gene (reference sequence). This CDR3 comprises 15 residues.

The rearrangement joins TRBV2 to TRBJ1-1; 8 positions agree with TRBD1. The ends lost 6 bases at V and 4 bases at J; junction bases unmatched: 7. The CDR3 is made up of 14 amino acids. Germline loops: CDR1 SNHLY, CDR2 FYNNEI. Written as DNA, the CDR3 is TGTGCCAGCAGATCCAGGGGGCGGGTCACTGAAGCTTTCTTT. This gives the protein CASRSRGRVTEAFF.

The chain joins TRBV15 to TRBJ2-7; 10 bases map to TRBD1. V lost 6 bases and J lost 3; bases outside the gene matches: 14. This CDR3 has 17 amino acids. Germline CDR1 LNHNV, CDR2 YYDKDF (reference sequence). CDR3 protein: CATRGRDRGGGLYEQYF. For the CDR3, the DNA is TGTGCCACCAGAGGCAGGGACAGGGGCGGGGGCCTCTACGAGCAGTACTTC.

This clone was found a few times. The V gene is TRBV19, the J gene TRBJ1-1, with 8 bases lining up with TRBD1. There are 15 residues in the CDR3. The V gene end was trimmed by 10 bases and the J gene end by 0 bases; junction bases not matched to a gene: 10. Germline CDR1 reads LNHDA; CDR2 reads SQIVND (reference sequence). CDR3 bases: TGTGCCACCGACAGGGGCGTGGGGATGAACACTGAAGCTTTCTTT. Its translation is CATDRGVGMNTEAFF.

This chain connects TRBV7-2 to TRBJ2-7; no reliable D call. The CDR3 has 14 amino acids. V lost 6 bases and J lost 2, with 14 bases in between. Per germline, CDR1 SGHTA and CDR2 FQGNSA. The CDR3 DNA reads TGTGCCAGCAGAGGGTATGGCGGCCCCTACGAGCAGTACTTC. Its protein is CASRGYGGPYEQYF. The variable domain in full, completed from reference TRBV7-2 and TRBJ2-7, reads GAGVSQSPSNKVTEKGKDVELRCDPISGHTALYWYRQSLGQGLEFLIYFQGNSAPDKSGLPSDRFSAERTGGSVSTLTIQRTQQEDSAVYLCASRGYGGPYEQYFGPGTRLTVT.

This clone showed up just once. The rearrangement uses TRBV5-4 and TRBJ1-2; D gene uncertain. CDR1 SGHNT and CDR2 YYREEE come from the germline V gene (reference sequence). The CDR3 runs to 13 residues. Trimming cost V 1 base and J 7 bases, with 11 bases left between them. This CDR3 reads CASSLFSSFGYTF. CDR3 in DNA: TGTGCCAGCAGCTTGTTCTCGAGTTTTGGCTACACCTTC.

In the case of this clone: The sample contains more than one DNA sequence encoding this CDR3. For the CDR3, the DNA is TGCGCCAGCAGCGTGGACTCCAGCTCCTACAATGAGCAGTTCTTC. It encodes CASSVDSSSYNEQFF. J is TRBJ2-1 and V is TRBV5-1; D may be TRBD2 (5 bases). This CDR3 has 15 amino acids. Germline V CDR1 and CDR2: SGHRS, YFSETQ. The ends were cut back, 4 bases at V and 0 bases at J, with 11 bases in the middle.

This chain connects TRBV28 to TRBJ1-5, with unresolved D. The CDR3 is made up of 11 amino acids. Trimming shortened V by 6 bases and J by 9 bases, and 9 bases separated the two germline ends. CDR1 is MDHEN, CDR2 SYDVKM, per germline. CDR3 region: CASRMVGPQHF. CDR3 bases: TGTGCCAGCAGGATGGTAGGGCCCCAGCATTTT.

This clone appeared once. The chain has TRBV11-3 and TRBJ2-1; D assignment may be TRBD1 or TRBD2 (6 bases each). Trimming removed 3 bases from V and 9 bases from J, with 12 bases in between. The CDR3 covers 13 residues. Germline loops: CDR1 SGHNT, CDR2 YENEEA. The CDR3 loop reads CASSLVGGSEQFF. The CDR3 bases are TGTGCCAGCAGCTTGGTCGGGGGCAGTGAGCAGTTCTTC.

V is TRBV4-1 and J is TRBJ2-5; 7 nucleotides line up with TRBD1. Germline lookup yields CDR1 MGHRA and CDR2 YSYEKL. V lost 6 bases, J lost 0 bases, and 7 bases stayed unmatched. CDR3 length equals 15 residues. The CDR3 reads CASSRDSRYQETQYF. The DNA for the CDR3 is TGCGCCAGCAGTCGGGACAGCAGATACCAAGAGACCCAGTACTTC.

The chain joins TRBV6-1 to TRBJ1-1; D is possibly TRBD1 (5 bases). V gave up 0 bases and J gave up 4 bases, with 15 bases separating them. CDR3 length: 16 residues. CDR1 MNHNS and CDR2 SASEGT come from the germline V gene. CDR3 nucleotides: TGTGCCAGCAGTGAAGCGCCAAGGGGCGGGGGCACTGAAGCTTTCTTT. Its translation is CASSEAPRGGGTEAFF.

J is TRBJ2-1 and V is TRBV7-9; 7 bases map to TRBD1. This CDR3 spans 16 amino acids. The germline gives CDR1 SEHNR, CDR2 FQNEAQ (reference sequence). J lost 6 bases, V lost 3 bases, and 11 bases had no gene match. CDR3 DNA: TGTGCCAGCAGCTTCCGACAGGGCATGGGGACCAATGAGCAGTTCTTC. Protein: CASSFRQGMGTNEQFF.

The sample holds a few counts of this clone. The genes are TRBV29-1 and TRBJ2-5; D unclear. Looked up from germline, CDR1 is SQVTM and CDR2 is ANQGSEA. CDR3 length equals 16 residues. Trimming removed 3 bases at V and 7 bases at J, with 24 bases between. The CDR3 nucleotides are TGCAGCGTTGACGGACCTTCCGGCCCCGCCATGGGGACCCAGTACTTC. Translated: CSVDGPSGPAMGTQYF.

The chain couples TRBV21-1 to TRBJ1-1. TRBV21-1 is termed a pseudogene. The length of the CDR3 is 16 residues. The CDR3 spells CASSTHSLFAGTEAFF. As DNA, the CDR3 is TGTGCCAGCAGCACTCACTCCCTTTTCGCGGGCACTGAAGCTTTCTTT.

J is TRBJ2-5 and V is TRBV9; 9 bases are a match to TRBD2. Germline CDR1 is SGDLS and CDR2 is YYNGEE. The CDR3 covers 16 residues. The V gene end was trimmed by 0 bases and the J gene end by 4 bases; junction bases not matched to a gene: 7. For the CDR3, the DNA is TGTGCCAGCAGCGTAGGGGGAGCGGGAGGCGCAGAGACCCAGTACTTC. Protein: CASSVGGAGGAETQYF.

CDR3 sequence: CASREGNRLDYGYTF. CDR3 nucleotides: TGTGCCAGCCGGGAGGGTAACAGATTGGACTATGGCTACACCTTC. This chain uses TRBV2 with TRBJ1-2; no reliable D call. In germline, CDR1 is SNHLY, CDR2 FYNNEI. V was pared by 8 bases and J by 3 bases, with 19 bases between. The CDR3 totals 15 residues. Supplemented by reference TRBV2 and TRBJ1-2, the full variable domain reads EPEVTQTPSHQVTQMGQEVILRCVPISNHLYFYWYRQILGQKVEFLVSFYNNEISEKSEIFDDQFSVERPDGSNFTLKIRSTKLEDSAMYFCASREGNRLDYGYTFGSGTRLTVV.

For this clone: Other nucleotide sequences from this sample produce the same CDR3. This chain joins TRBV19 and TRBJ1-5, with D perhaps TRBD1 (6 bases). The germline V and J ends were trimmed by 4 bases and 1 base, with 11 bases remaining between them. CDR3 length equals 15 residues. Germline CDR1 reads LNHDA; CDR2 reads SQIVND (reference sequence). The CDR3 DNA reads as TGTGCCAGTAGTAGGGGGGGCGCAAGCAATCAGCCCCAGCATTTT. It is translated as CASSRGGASNQPQHF.

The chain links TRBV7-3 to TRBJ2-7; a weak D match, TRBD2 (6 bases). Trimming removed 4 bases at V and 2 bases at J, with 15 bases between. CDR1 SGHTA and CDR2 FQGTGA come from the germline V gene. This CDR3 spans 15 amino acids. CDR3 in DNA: TGTGCCAGCAGCTCCGGGGGTCCGGGTACCTACGAGCAGTACTTC. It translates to CASSSGGPGTYEQYF.

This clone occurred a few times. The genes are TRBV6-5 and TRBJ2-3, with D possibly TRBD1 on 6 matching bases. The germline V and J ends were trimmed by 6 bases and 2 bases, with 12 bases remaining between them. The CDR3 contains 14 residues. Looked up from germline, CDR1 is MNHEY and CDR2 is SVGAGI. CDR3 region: CASSRGQITDTQYF. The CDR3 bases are TGTGCCAGCAGCCGAGGACAGATCACAGATACGCAGTATTTT.

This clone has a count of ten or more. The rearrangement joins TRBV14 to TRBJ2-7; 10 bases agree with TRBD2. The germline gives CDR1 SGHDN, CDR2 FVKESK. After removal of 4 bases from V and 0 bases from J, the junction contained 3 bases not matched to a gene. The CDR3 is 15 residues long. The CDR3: CASSLSGRASYEQYF. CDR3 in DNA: TGTGCCAGCAGCCTAAGCGGGAGGGCCTCCTACGAGCAGTACTTC.

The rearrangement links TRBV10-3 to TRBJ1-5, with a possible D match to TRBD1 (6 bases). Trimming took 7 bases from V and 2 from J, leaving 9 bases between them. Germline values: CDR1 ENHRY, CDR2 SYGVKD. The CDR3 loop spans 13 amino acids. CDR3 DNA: TGTGCCATCACGGCAGGGGGCAATCAGCCCCAGCATTTT. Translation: CAITAGGNQPQHF.

The CDR3 protein is CASSRGLAGGLNEQFF. DNA of the CDR3: TGTGCCAGCAGTAGGGGACTAGCGGGAGGGCTCAATGAGCAGTTCTTC. The genes are TRBV27 and TRBJ2-1; 16 nucleotides align to TRBD2. The CDR3 sequence is 16 residues long. Trimming took 5 bases from V and 6 from J; bases not matched to a gene: 4. CDR1 is MNHEY and CDR2 is SMNVEV in the germline V gene (reference sequence).

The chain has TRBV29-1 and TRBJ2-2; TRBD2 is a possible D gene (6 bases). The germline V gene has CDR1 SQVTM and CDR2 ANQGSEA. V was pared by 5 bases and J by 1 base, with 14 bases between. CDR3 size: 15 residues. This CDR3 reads CSVFAGTRNTGELFF. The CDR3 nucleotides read TGCAGCGTTTTCGCCGGGACTCGGAACACCGGGGAGCTGTTTTTT.